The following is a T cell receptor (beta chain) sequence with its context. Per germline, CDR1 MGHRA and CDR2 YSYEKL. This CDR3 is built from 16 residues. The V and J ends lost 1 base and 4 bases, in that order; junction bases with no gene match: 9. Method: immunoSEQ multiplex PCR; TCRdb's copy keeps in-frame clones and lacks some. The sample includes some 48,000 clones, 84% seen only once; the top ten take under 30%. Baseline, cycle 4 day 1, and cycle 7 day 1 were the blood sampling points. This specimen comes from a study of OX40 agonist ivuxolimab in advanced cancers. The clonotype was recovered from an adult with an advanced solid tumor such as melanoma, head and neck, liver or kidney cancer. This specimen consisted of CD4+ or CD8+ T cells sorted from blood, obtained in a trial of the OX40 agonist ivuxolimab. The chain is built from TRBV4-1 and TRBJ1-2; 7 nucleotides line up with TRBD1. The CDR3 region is CASSQVTQGIIYGYTF. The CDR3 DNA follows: TGCGCCAGCAGCCAAGTCACACAGGGGATTATCTATGGCTACACCTTC.